Listed below are T cell receptor beta chains from one sample, sequenced in a study of blood T cells in healthy people across ages. From the 5' RACE reads, TCRdb called clonotypes with MiXCR, one entry per CDR3 protein. The data contain approximately 2,000,000 distinct CDR3 sequences, around 40% of them seen just once; the ten biggest clones take up about 23%. Sample: blood. The receptor source for this set is a human donor in good health. CDR3s include the opening cysteine and the closing phenylalanine or tryptophan. A D gene is named only where the DNA matches it firmly. Clone size is not always given. Where it is, it says once, few, many or a class for expanded clones.

d_call	v_call	clone_size	j_call	cdr3_aa	cdr3_nt
TRBD1	TRBV12-3/TRBV12-4	few	TRBJ2-1	CASSLLGQGIHNEQFF	TGTGCCAGCAGTTTATTGGGACAGGGAATTCACAATGAGCAGTTCTTC
NA	TRBV4-3	few	TRBJ1-2	CASSQEILSYGYTF	TGCGCCAGCAGCCAAGAAATTCTATCCTATGGCTACACCTTC
NA	TRBV7-9	few	TRBJ2-4	CASELREHSWNEQYF	TGTGCCAGCGAGCTTAGAGAGCACAGTTGGAATGAGCAGTACTTC
TRBD2	TRBV11-2	few	TRBJ2-1	CASSLEWRAGSSYNEQFF	TGTGCCAGCAGCTTAGAGTGGAGAGCGGGGAGCTCCTACAATGAGCAGTTCTTC
NA	TRBV5-1	few	TRBJ1-1	CASSERGVSTEAFF	TGCGCCAGCAGCGAACGGGGGGTGAGCACTGAAGCTTTCTTT
NA	TRBV4-3	few	TRBJ2-3	CASSYDLGGVTDTQYF	TGCGCCAGCAGCTACGACTTAGGCGGCGTGACAGATACGCAGTATTTT
NA	TRBV24-1	few	TRBJ2-7	CATSDSWGLTYEQYF	TGTGCCACCAGTGATAGCTGGGGGCTCACCTACGAGCAGTACTTC
NA	TRBV5-1	NA	TRBJ2-4	CASSLRGERSKNIQYF	TGCGCCAGCAGCTTGAGGGGGGAAAGGTCCAAAAACATTCAGTACTTC
TRBD1	TRBV29-1	few	TRBJ2-5	CSVAGQGAGEQYF	TGCAGCGTTGCGGGACAGGGGGCAGGGGAGCAGTACTTC
NA	TRBV18	once	TRBJ2-7	CASSPDLGSFAYEQYF	TGTGCCAGCTCACCAGATTTAGGGAGTTTCGCCTACGAGCAGTACTTC
NA	TRBV11-2	NA	TRBJ2-5	CASSSFGAEETQYF	TGTGCCAGCAGCTCGTTTGGGGCGGAAGAGACCCAGTACTTC
TRBD1	TRBV5-1	few	TRBJ2-6	CASSPLPGQNVSGANVLTF	TGCGCCAGCAGCCCACTTCCGGGACAGAATGTCTCTGGGGCCAACGTCCTGACTTTC
NA	TRBV6-6	few	TRBJ1-5	CATRVQGNQPQHF	TGTGCGACTCGGGTACAGGGTAATCAGCCCCAGCATTTT
TRBD1	TRBV20-1	NA	TRBJ2-4	CSAPRTGAKNIQYF	TGCAGTGCGCCTAGGACAGGAGCGAAAAACATTCAGTACTTC
NA	TRBV4-2	NA	TRBJ2-3	CASSQDGADTDTQFF	TGTGCCAGCAGCCAAGATGGGGCAGACACAGATACGCAGTTTTTT
NA	TRBV6-6	NA	TRBJ2-7	CASSYPWGEQYF	TGTGCCAGCAGTTACCCGTGGGGCGAGCAGTACTTC
NA	TRBV10-3	NA	TRBJ2-7	CATQQLAGTKSSYEQYF	TGTGCCACACAACAACTCGCCGGGACCAAAAGCTCCTACGAGCAGTACTTC
TRBD1	TRBV5-4	NA	TRBJ1-4	CASNVDRGGEKLFF	TGTGCCAGCAACGTGGACAGGGGGGGAGAAAAACTGTTTTTT
TRBD1	TRBV7-2	NA	TRBJ2-3	CASSPTQGAASITDTQYF	TGTGCCAGCAGCCCTACACAGGGGGCGGCCTCCATAACAGATACGCAGTATTTT
TRBD2	TRBV7-9	NA	TRBJ2-1	CASSPGTSGGSAYNEQFF	TGTGCCAGCAGCCCAGGGACTAGCGGGGGGTCCGCGTACAATGAGCAGTTCTTC
TRBD2	TRBV5-1	NA	TRBJ2-3	CASSREFIAGGGTTGTQYF	TGCGCCAGCAGCCGCGAATTCATAGCCGGCGGGGGAACCACCGGTACGCAGTATTTT
NA	TRBV20-1	once	TRBJ2-6	CSARDLLASSGANVPTF	TGCAGTGCTAGAGATTTGCTAGCGAGCTCTGGGGCCAACGTCCCGACTTTC
NA	TRBV4-3	NA	TRBJ1-2	CACSQGSYGYTF	TGCGCCTGCAGCCAGGGGTCCTATGGCTACACCTTC
NA	TRBV12-3/TRBV12-4	NA	TRBJ2-3	CASSFAGHSTDAQYF	TGTGCCAGCAGTTTCGCCGGTCATAGCACAGATGCGCAGTATTTT
NA	TRBV10-3	few	TRBJ1-5	CAISVQGANQPQHF	TGTGCCATCAGCGTACAGGGAGCAAATCAGCCCCAGCATTTT